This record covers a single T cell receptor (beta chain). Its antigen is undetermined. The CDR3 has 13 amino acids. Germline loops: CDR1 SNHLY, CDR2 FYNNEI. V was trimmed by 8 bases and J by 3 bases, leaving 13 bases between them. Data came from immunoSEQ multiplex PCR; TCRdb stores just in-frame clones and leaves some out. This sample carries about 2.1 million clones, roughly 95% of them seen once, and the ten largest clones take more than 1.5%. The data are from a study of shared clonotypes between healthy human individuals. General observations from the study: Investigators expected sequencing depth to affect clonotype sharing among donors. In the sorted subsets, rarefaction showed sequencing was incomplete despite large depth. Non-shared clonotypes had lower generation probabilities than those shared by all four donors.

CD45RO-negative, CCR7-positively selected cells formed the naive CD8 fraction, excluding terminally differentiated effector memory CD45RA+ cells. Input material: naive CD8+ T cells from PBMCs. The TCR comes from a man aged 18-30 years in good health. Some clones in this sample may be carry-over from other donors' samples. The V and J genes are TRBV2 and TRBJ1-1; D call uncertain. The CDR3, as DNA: TGTGCCAGCGGCAAGCCTTGGGACACTGAAGCTTTCTTT. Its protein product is CASGKPWDTEAFF.